This TCR beta chain was found in a study of blood T cell repertoires in COVID-19. In the study overall: The study drew acute and convalescent COVID-19 samples from the United States, Italy and Spain.

Germline values: CDR1 SNHLY, CDR2 FYNNEI. V lost 8 bases and J lost 12; bases outside the gene matches: 12. CDR3 length equals 12 residues. Some clones are missing from TCRdb's copy, which holds only in-frame ones; the method was immunoSEQ multiplex PCR. The repertoire consists of some 260,000 clones, with about nine tenths occurring once and the leading ten covering 6% to 7%. This chain links TRBV2 with TRBJ1-1; 7 bases agree with TRBD1. The TCR originated in a woman in her thirties with acute COVID-19. Sequencing was performed on PBMCs or T cells enriched from blood (not recorded which). The CDR3 coding sequence is TGTGCCAGCGATTTTGAGGGGGCACGGCCTTTCTTT. This translates into CASDFEGARPFF. The full variable domain, in which reference TRBV2 and TRBJ1-1 provide the parts outside the CDR3, is EPEVTQTPSHQVTQMGQEVILRCVPISNHLYFYWYRQILGQKVEFLVSFYNNEISEKSEIFDDQFSVERPDGSNFTLKIRSTKLEDSAMYFCASDFEGARPFFGQGTRLTVV.